The table lists the clone carrying this T cell receptor (beta chain) with a count of one. In the original processing: Amplification from reference gene primers served as the basis for estimated nucleated cell counts. The assay was immunoSEQ multiplex PCR, and TCRdb's table has in-frame clones only and misses some. That table gives V, J and clone size, and the DNA gave D and trimming. The sample shows roughly 80,000 clones, roughly 87% of them seen only once. The sample comes from a study of blood T cell repertoires in COVID-19. At the level of the study: COVID-19 samples, acute and convalescent, were from the United States, Italy and Spain. PBMCs, B-cell-depleted T cells, or T cells provided the cDNA or gDNA that made up the material.

Germline V gene data show CDR1 as KGHSH and CDR2 as LQKENI. The ends lost 3 bases at V and 4 bases at J; junction bases unmatched: 6. The CDR3 is made up of 15 amino acids. The clonotype was recovered from a woman older than 75 with active or convalescent COVID-19. The specimen sequenced was peripheral blood. This chain joins TRBV18 and TRBJ2-7; 10 positions agree with TRBD2. Written as DNA, the CDR3 is TGTGCCAGCTCACCGAACAGCGGGGGGGCATACGAGCAGTACTTC. This sequence encodes CASSPNSGGAYEQYF.